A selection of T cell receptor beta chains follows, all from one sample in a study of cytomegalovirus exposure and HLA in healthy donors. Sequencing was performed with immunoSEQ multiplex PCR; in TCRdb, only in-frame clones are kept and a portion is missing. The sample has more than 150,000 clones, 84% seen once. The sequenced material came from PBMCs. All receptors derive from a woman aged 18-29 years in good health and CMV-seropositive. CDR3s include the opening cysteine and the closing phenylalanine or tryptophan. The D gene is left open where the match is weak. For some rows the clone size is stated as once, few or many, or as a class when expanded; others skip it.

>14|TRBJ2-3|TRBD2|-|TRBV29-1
TGCAGCGTAGATAGCGGGGGGGCGATAGATACGCAGTATTTT
CSVDSGGAIDTQYF
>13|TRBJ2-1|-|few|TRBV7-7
TGTGCCAGCAGCTTGCGACAGGACAATGAGCAGTTCTTC
CASSLRQDNEQFF
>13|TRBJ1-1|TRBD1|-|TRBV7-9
TGTGCCAGCAGCCCCAGGGGGGACACTGAAGCTTTCTTT
CASSPRGDTEAFF
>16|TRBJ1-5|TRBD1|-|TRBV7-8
TGTGCCAGCAGCTTAGCCCGGACAGGGGGGAATCAGCCCCAGCATTTT
CASSLARTGGNQPQHF
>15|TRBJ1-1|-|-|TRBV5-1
TGCGCCAGCAGCTGGGAGGCAGGGAGGAACACTGAAGCTTTCTTT
CASSWEAGRNTEAFF
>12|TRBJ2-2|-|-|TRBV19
TGTGCCAGTAACTATCACACCGGGGAGCTGTTTTTT
CASNYHTGELFF
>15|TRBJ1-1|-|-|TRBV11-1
TGTGCCAGCCAACTCGCCCGTTGGTCAGAGGATACAGCTTTCTTT
CASQLARWSEDTAFF
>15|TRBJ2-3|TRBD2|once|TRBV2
TGTGCCAGCAGCTTACTAGCGGGGGGCAGGGATACGCAGTATTTT
CASSLLAGGRDTQYF
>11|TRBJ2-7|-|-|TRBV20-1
TGCAGTGCTAGCGGGGGCTACGAGCAGTACTTC
CSASGGYEQYF
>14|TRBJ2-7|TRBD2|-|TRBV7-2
TGTGCCAGCAGCCCAACTAGCGGGGTGTACGAGCAGTACTTC
CASSPTSGVYEQYF
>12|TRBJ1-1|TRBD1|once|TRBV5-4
TGTGCCTCAGGGGGATACGCAGGGGTCGCTTTCTTT
CASGGYAGVAFF
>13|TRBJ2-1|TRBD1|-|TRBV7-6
TGTGCCAGCAGTCTGGGACAGCCCAATGAGCAGTTCTTC
CASSLGQPNEQFF
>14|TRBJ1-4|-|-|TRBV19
TGTGCCAGTAGTAGCAGGGGCTGGGGTGAAAAACTGTTTTTT
CASSSRGWGEKLFF
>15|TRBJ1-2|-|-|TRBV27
TGTGCCAGCAGTTCCGGAACGGACAGTTCCTATGGCTACACCTTC
CASSSGTDSSYGYTF
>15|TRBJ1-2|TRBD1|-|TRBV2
TGTGCCAGCAGAGTGCTGGACAGGGAGGTGGGCGGCTACACCTTC
CASRVLDREVGGYTF
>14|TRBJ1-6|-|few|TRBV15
TGTGCCACCAGCAGTGATAGTGCGTTCTCACCCCTCCACTTT
CATSSDSAFSPLHF